Sequencing of this T cell receptor (beta chain) was carried out in a study of CXCR3-negative and CXCR3-positive naive CD8 T cells. The authors made the TRB cDNA libraries by 5' RACE using UMI labels. After re-calling the 5' RACE reads, TCRdb lists one entry per CDR3 protein, DNA absent. The listing records 130,000 or so distinct CDR3 sequences. There are 16 residues in the CDR3. The TCR comes from a human donor in good health. Some clones in this sample may be carry-over from other donors' samples. The genes are TRBV12-3 or TRBV12-4 and TRBJ2-5; TCRdb indicates TRBD1, and absent DNA this call remains unverified. The source material was naive CXCR3- CD8+ T cells from blood. The subset is: CD45RO-CCR7+CD27+CD95- naive CD8+ T cells lacking CXCR3 (TNR3-). The CDR3 loop reads CASSPSRTGVWETQYF.